Below, 22 T cell receptor beta chains from the same sample are listed, as sequenced in a study of STAT3 mutations in large granular lymphocyte leukemia. Points from the study as a whole: Every T-cell large granular lymphocyte leukemia patient had at least one immunodominant TCR beta clonotype.

Here immunoSEQ multiplex PCR was the method, and the copy in TCRdb shows in-frame clones only, minus some. The profile shows some 27,000 clones, around 80% of them singletons. For these TCRs, the target antigens are not known. Sequencing input: peripheral blood mononuclear cells. The receptors here all came from a woman in her forties or fifties with T-cell large granular lymphocyte leukemia. Some clones in this sample may be carry-over from other donors' samples.

The J gene is TRBJ2-3, the V gene TRBV6-1; D is ambiguous. The CDR3 is 11 residues long. The V end lost 6 bases, the J end lost 8 bases, and 9 bases lay between the germline ends. From germline, CDR1 is MNHNS and CDR2 SASEGT. The chain's CDR3 is CASRSDLTQYF. CDR3 in DNA: TGTGCCAGCAGGTCGGATCTTACGCAGTATTTT.

This sequence joins TRBV28 and TRBJ2-1, with TRBD2 as a possible D gene (5 bases). The V end was cut by 6 bases, the J end by 9 bases, with 12 bases between. CDR3 size: 12 residues. Germline CDR1 MDHEN, CDR2 SYDVKM. The CDR3 nucleotides are TGTGCCAGCAGCCGACTATGGGGTGAGCAGTTCTTC. It yields the protein CASSRLWGEQFF.

Points on this clone: Other DNA sequences within the sample encode an identical CDR3. The chain recombines TRBV18 with TRBJ2-3; D is possibly TRBD1 or TRBD2 (5 bases each). Trimming removed 1 base at V and 6 bases at J, with 11 bases between. Germline loops: CDR1 KGHSH, CDR2 LQKENI. The CDR3 length is 14 residues. The CDR3: CASSPRSREDTQYF. Here the CDR3 DNA reads TGTGCCAGCTCACCACGGAGCAGGGAGGATACGCAGTATTTT.

The chain couples TRBV11-2 to TRBJ1-2; no firm D call. Germline loops: CDR1 SGHAT, CDR2 FQNNGV. Trimming removed 2 bases from V and 6 bases from J, with 4 bases in between. This CDR3 is built from 11 residues. CDR3 in amino acids: CASSLFDGYTF. CDR3 in DNA: TGTGCCAGCAGCTTATTTGATGGCTACACCTTC.

The V call is TRBV19, the J call TRBJ2-2; tentative D call: TRBD1 (6 bases). Germline CDR1 and CDR2: LNHDA and SQIVND (reference sequence). Trimming stripped 3 bases from V and 4 bases from J, with 9 bases between. CDR3 size: 14 residues. For the CDR3, the DNA is TGTGCCAGTAGTATGGGGACACCCACCGGGGAGCTGTTTTTT. It yields the protein CASSMGTPTGELFF.

The chain has TRBV13 and TRBJ1-2; maybe TRBD1 (5 bases). Germline CDR1 and CDR2: PRHDT and FYEKMQ (reference sequence). The CDR3 has 13 amino acids. V was pared by 4 bases and J by 0 bases, with 6 bases between. Here the CDR3 reads CASSYRTNYGYTF. The CDR3 nucleotides are TGTGCCAGCAGCTACAGGACTAACTATGGCTACACCTTC.

This clone was observed a handful of times. The V and J genes are TRBV6-6 and TRBJ2-1; D is unresolved. V was clipped by 5 bases and J by 8 bases, with 10 bases between them. Germline CDR1 is MNHNY and CDR2 is SVGAGI (reference sequence). This CDR3 is built from 12 residues. The CDR3 bases are TGTGCCAGCAGTCTGCGTCGGGATGAGCAGTTCTTC. It encodes CASSLRRDEQFF.

This rearrangement joins TRBV5-1 to TRBJ2-2, with D uncertain. V lost 0 bases and J lost 2, with 8 bases in between. The germline CDR1 and CDR2 sequences are SGHRS and YFSETQ. The CDR3 is 15 amino acids. CDR3 coding DNA: TGCGCCAGCAGCTTGGGACCACCCAACACCGGGGAGCTGTTTTTT. It specifies CASSLGPPNTGELFF.

V usage is TRBV7-9 and J usage is TRBJ2-2, with unresolved D. Germline V gene data show CDR1 as SEHNR and CDR2 as FQNEAQ (reference sequence). The CDR3 is made up of 14 amino acids. The V end lost 1 base, the J end lost 2 bases, and 5 bases lay between the germline ends. The CDR3 loop reads CASSLGVNTGELFF. CDR3 nucleotides: TGTGCCAGCAGCTTAGGGGTAAACACCGGGGAGCTGTTTTTT.

This chain uses TRBV5-1 with TRBJ2-1; a possible D gene is TRBD2 (5 bases). This CDR3 has 14 amino acids. CDR1 is SGHRS and CDR2 is YFSETQ in the germline V gene. Trimming took off 6 bases at V and 2 bases at J, with 12 bases between the two ends. CDR3 nucleotide sequence: TGCGCCAGCACCCTGGGAGAAACCTACAATGAGCAGTTCTTC. This codes for CASTLGETYNEQFF.

This clone showed up just a few times. The chain couples TRBV28 to TRBJ1-2; tentatively, D is TRBD1 (6 bases). Trimming took off 3 bases at V and 8 bases at J, with 16 bases between the two ends. The CDR3 has 14 amino acids. CDR1 is MDHEN, CDR2 SYDVKM, per germline. Here the CDR3 DNA reads TGTGCCAGCAGTTTTTTGGGGGGCGTTCAGGGCTACACCTTC. Translated: CASSFLGGVQGYTF.

Turning to this clone: The junction does not match germline at one end; this may be a read error. This chain connects TRBV18 to TRBJ1-1; D might be TRBD1 (5 bases). Germline CDR1 and CDR2: KGHSH and LQKENI. The CDR3 has 17 amino acids. CDR3 bases: TGTGCCAGCTCACCCCAACTACGGACGACAGAGGACACCGAAGCTTTCTTT. Translated: CASSPQLRTTEDTEAFF.

A few counts support this clone. One end of the junction fails to match germline, which may point to a read error. The chain combines TRBV4-3 with TRBJ2-7; D tentatively reads TRBD1 or TRBD2 (5 bases each). The CDR3 is 13 residues long. Germline CDR1 LGHNA, CDR2 YSLEER. This chain's CDR3 is CASSQDGGYGQYF. The CDR3 bases are TGCGCCAGCAGCCAAGATGGGGGTTACGGGCAGTACTTC.

The CDR3 DNA follows: TGTGCCAGCAGTTATCTTCCCGGGACAGCAACAGATACGCAGTATTTT. It yields the protein CASSYLPGTATDTQYF. V gene TRBV9 combines with J gene TRBJ2-3; TRBD1 matches at 7 bases. In germline, CDR1 is SGDLS, CDR2 YYNGEE. The CDR3 is 16 amino acids. V shed 5 bases and J 3 bases; nucleotides not matched to a gene: 12.

The chain combines TRBV7-6 with TRBJ2-7; D is ambiguous. CDR1 is SGHVS, CDR2 FNYEAQ, per germline. The V gene lost 2 bases and the J gene lost 4 bases, with 9 bases spanning the gap. This CDR3 has 13 amino acids. CDR3 bases: TGTGCCAGCAGCTTAAACGCAGCTTACGAGCAGTACTTC. It yields the protein CASSLNAAYEQYF.

The chain uses TRBV2 and TRBJ1-4; 8 bases line up with TRBD1. The CDR3 is made up of 14 amino acids. Looked up from germline, CDR1 is SNHLY and CDR2 is FYNNEI. V trimming: 6 bases; J trimming: 5 bases; junction bases outside the gene matches: 5. The CDR3 sequence is CASRKQGVNEKLFF. CDR3 nucleotide sequence: TGTGCCAGCAGAAAACAGGGGGTAAATGAAAAACTGTTTTTT.

The chain employs TRBV5-4 and TRBJ1-1, with D possibly matching TRBD1 (5 bases). V was clipped by 0 bases and J by 3 bases, with 12 bases between them. Germline V gene sequence: CDR1 SGHNT, CDR2 YYREEE (reference sequence). This CDR3 comprises 15 residues. CDR3 amino acids: CASSLGQGIYTEAFF. In DNA form, the CDR3 reads TGTGCCAGCAGCTTGGGTCAGGGAATCTACACTGAAGCTTTCTTT.

V and J are TRBV6-1 and TRBJ2-3; possible D gene TRBD1, 6 bases. Germline values: CDR1 MNHNS, CDR2 SASEGT. The CDR3 loop spans 15 amino acids. V was trimmed by 2 bases and J by 0 bases, leaving 9 bases between them. CDR3 in DNA: TGTGCCAGCAGTGAATGGCAGGGGAGCACAGATACGCAGTATTTT. Protein sequence: CASSEWQGSTDTQYF.

J is TRBJ2-2 and V is TRBV30; the D gene is possibly TRBD1 (5 bases). Trimming shortened V by 0 bases and J by 2 bases, and 13 bases separated the two germline ends. There are 16 residues in the CDR3. Looked up from germline, CDR1 is GTSNPN and CDR2 is SVGIG (reference sequence). The DNA for the CDR3 is TGTGCCTGGAGTGTAAACAGGTTCTCAAACACCGGGGAGCTGTTTTTT. Protein product: CAWSVNRFSNTGELFF.

Only a few counts were recorded for this clone. The V gene is TRBV6-5, the J gene TRBJ2-5; no definite D call. Trimming shortened V by 3 bases and J by 4 bases, and 9 bases separated the two germline ends. Germline assignment: CDR1 MNHEY and CDR2 SVGAGI. The CDR3 length is 13 residues. The CDR3 DNA follows: TGTGCCAGCAGTTATACAATACGAGAGACCCAGTACTTC. Translation: CASSYTIRETQYF.

This chain links TRBV30 with TRBJ2-1; 8 bases match TRBD1. V was pared by 3 bases and J by 9 bases, with 10 bases of the junction left unmatched. The CDR3 extends over 14 amino acids. CDR1 and CDR2 from the germline V gene are GTSNPN and SVGIG (reference sequence). The CDR3 nucleotides are TGTGCCTGGAGACCCCCAACAGGGGGTAGTGAGCAGTTCTTC. Residues: CAWRPPTGGSEQFF.

The rearrangement links TRBV27 to TRBJ1-5; D remains ambiguous. The V and J ends lost 2 bases and 6 bases respectively, with 11 bases between them. CDR3 size: 14 residues. CDR1 and CDR2 (germline): MNHEY, SMNVEV (reference sequence). The CDR3 loop reads CASSLVSRGQPQHF. CDR3 nucleotide sequence: TGTGCCAGCAGTTTAGTCAGCCGAGGTCAGCCCCAGCATTTT.